This TCR beta chain appears in the sequencing data of a study of CD8+ T cells in alopecia areata (dated by TCRdb to the late 2010s). Looking at the study overall: The treated patients took part in an open-label pilot trial in which moderate-to-severe alopecia areata was treated with oral tofacitinib at 5 to 10 mg twice daily. High-throughput TCRbeta sequencing was used to examine T cell clonal expansion in alopecia areata in both the C3H/HeJ mouse model and human patients. RNA came from the PAXgene miRNA kit for fixed scalp, the miRNeasy kit for PBMCs, and the RNeasy kit for mouse skin. Tofacitinib was given for 6 to 18 months, followed by 6 months of follow-up off drug to assess delayed response and recurrence. Amplification of TCRbeta CDR3 regions was done by immunoSEQ multiplex PCR using 35 Vbeta forward primers and 13 Jbeta reverse primers. Scalp tissue and sorted CD4+ and CD8+ peripheral blood T cells from patchy and totalis/universalis alopecia areata patients and from healthy controls were covered by human TCRbeta sequencing. Scalp clonality was compared among normal scalp (n=4), patchy alopecia areata scalp (n=8), and alopecia totalis/universalis scalp (n=8). Biopsies were taken from tofacitinib-treated patients at baseline and again at 4 and 24 weeks into treatment, and several of those patients also had a later scalp biopsy. Results the study describes overall, beyond this receptor: Compared with mice, TCR sequences shared between patients were less clear, possibly partly because of HLA diversity across the patient population. Resident alphabeta T cells in normal human skin are also sequenced, complicating scalp TCR repertoire analysis, unlike mouse skin dominated by gammadelta T cells. Compared with normal scalp, lesional scalp had higher clonality and more expanded CD8+ clones, particularly in alopecia totalis/universalis, a pattern that suggests antigenic drive.

CDR1 MNHEY and CDR2 SMNVEV are derived from the germline V gene (reference sequence). V lost 5 bases and J lost 6 bases; the stretch between them is 11 bases long. Inclusive of the bounding cysteine and phenylalanine, the CDR3 is 13 residues long. Only CDR3 DNA is held: 39 bases, read in frame from base 1. Library generation was performed with the immunoSEQ multiplex PCR assay. To provide template for TCR sequencing, every sample had RNA extracted and reverse transcribed into cDNA. SuperScript III was used for first-strand cDNA synthesis, primed with a 2:1 mix of oligo-dT and random hexamers. A synthetic immune receptor repertoire was used to assess amplification bias, and residual bias was removed computationally. Turning to the authors' computational methods: After raw reads were preprocessed to remove errors, the CDR3 was defined following IMGT conventions as running from the conserved cysteine to phenylalanine. Clonality was computed by normalizing Shannon entropy by log2 of the number of productive unique TCRs and subtracting the result from 1. Scalp TCRbeta sequences were cross-referenced with sorted blood CD4 and CD8 repertoires so that the CD4 or CD8 identity of scalp clones could be inferred. TCRdb took over this immuneACCESS table, retaining in-frame rearrangements with V and J assigned. Such tables are incomplete; in checked studies, under half of the missing clones stem from an unresolved V gene, and the remainder is unexplained. The V and J calls and clone size are taken from that table; D and trimming were inferred from the DNA. Recorded for this sample are tens of thousands of clones; roughly 44% of them occurred a single time. The biggest ten clones account for 17% of the sample.

The time point label on this specimen signifies: baseline before oral tofacitinib. Peripheral blood and lesional scalp punch biopsies were obtained from patients with alopecia areata. After PBMCs were isolated by density centrifugation and stained for CD3, CD4 and CD8, a FACSAria was used to sort CD4+ and CD8+ T cells. This clone came up a few times. No cognate antigen has been identified for it. There are no base qualities to consult, and no much larger clone falls within one base. The source is a human donor with alopecia areata. The rearranged segments are TRBV27 and TRBJ2-1, and TRBD2 may be the D gene, going by 5 matching bases. Here the sequenced sample was CD8+ T cells sorted from blood, taken at week 0. The CDR3 protein: CASSPTSFNEQFF. The DNA sequence follows: TGTGCCAGCAGTCCTACTAGTTTCAATGAGCAGTTCTTC.